This T cell receptor beta chain was obtained from a study of T-cell memory formation after mild COVID-19. Study information: TCR clusters showed largely donor specificity. Overall study results and limits: CD4+ clones that contracted lay mainly in CM and EM; CD8+ ones lay in EMRA. SARS-CoV-2 specificity was not confirmed for second-wave clones peaking on day 37.

5'RACE, which relied on constant-segment primers, yielded TCR alpha and TCR beta cDNA libraries carrying sample barcodes and UMIs. Each CDR3 protein is one row after TCRdb ran MiXCR on the 5' RACE reads. The data show some 450,000 distinct CDR3 sequences, with roughly 20% seen just once and more than 8% held by the top ten. This CDR3 contains 17 residues. The germline V gene has CDR1 MNHEY and CDR2 SVGAGI. V gave up 2 bases and J gave up 8 bases, with 22 bases separating them. Worth noting for this clonotype: As yet, its antigen is unknown.

The sequenced material came from PBMCs or a T cell subset sorted from them (not recorded which). The receptor was isolated from an adult woman who had mild COVID-19 (a few samples of this study predate the infection). Cell type and time point are not known. The chain links TRBV6-5 to TRBJ2-1; D possibly uses TRBD1 or TRBD2 (7 bases each). Here the CDR3 reads CASSYRSGGEPEDEQFF. DNA of the CDR3: TGTGCCAGCAGTTACAGATCAGGGGGGGAACCTGAGGATGAGCAGTTCTTC.